This TCR beta chain was sequenced during a study of Ad26.COV2.S vaccination and SARS-CoV-2 variants. General study findings and limits: The breadth of spike-specific CD8+ and CD4+ T cell responses after vaccination was reportedly substantial. The analyses of TCR breadth and depth may have understated the size of total T cell responses.

The V and J ends lost 4 bases and 1 base, in that order; junction bases with no gene match: 7. The CDR3 runs 16 residues. The germline V gene has CDR1 KGHSH and CDR2 LQKENI. Sequenced by immunoSEQ multiplex PCR; TCRdb stores in-frame clones only, minus some. The sample has fewer than 500,000 clones; roughly 91% are singletons. Remarks on this clone: Its antigen is unknown.

Treatment: about 20 received Ad26.COV2.S at low or high dose, single or two shots; about 5 received placebo; per-sample allocation not given. It was on day 63 after the first vaccine or placebo injection that samples were taken. V is TRBV18 and J is TRBJ2-4, with 7 positions matching TRBD1. The sequences come from peripheral blood, collected in a trial of Ad26.COV2.S vaccine versus placebo. The receptor's source is a person aged 18-60 years who received the Ad26.COV2.S COVID-19 vaccine or a placebo. CDR3: CASSLDRVGAKNIQYF. CDR3 DNA: TGTGCCAGCTCACTCGACAGGGTAGGGGCCAAAAACATTCAGTACTTC.